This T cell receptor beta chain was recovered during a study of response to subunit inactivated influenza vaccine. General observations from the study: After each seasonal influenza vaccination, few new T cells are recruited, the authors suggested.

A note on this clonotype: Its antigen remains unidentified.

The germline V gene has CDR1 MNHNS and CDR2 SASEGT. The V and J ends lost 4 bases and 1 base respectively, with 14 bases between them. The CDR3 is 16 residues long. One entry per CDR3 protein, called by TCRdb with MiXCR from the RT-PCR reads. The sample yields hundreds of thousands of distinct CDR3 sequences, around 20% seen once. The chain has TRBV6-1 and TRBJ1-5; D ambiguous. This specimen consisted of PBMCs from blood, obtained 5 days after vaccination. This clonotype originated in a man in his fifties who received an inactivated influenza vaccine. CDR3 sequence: CASSGGAWGSNQPQHF. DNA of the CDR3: TGTGCCAGCAGTGGTGGAGCTTGGGGAAGCAATCAGCCCCAGCATTTT.